Given below is one TCR beta chain in context. This specimen belongs to a study of T cell responses to AZD1222 COVID-19 vaccine. The protocol was immunoSEQ multiplex PCR, while the TCRdb copy is restricted to in-frame clones and leaves out a portion. The sample lists about 130,000 clones; approximately 83% were seen once. V lost 9 bases to trimming and J lost 0 bases; unmatched junction nucleotides: 4. CDR3 size: 14 residues. Germline assignment: CDR1 LNHDA and CDR2 SQIVND (reference sequence). The rearrangement links TRBV19 to TRBJ2-2; TRBD1 matches at 7 bases. The TCR originated in an adult in good health. The source was peripheral blood, collected on day 0 of AZD1222 vaccination. The chain's CDR3 is CASRGQTNTGELFF. The DNA for the CDR3 is TGTGCCAGCAGGGGACAGACGAACACCGGGGAGCTGTTTTTT.